This TCR beta chain originates from a study of glioma-infiltrating T cells after dendritic cell vaccination. The CDR3 has 16 residues. After removal of 3 bases from V and 1 base from J, the junction contained 5 bases not matched to a gene. Germline V gene lookup returns CDR1 MGHRA and CDR2 YSYEKL. Here immunoSEQ multiplex PCR was the method, and the copy in TCRdb shows in-frame clones only, minus some. The sample has 55,000 to 70,000 clones, around 83% seen once. The chain uses TRBV4-1 and TRBJ2-3; 9 nucleotides align to TRBD1. The origin of this receptor is a human donor with glioblastoma. This specimen was blood, taken before dendritic cell vaccination. The CDR3 nucleotides read TGCGCCAGCAGCCACCTAAGACAGGGGGGCACAGATACGCAGTATTTT. Translated, it gives CASSHLRQGGTDTQYF.